This TCR beta chain originates from a study of identical twins. Germline-derived CDR1 and CDR2 are MDHEN and SYDVKM. CDR3 length: 12 residues. J lost 5 bases, V lost 9 bases, and 4 bases had no gene match. Points on this clonotype: The antigen remains undetermined.

General observations from the study: Possibly, invariant MAIT and iNKT cells partly confounded zero-insertion analyses. Memory repertoires showed no such pattern, whereas abundant cord blood beta clonotypes carried fewer insertions.

Each CDR3 protein is one row after TCRdb ran MiXCR on the 5' RACE reads. The sample shows 540,000 or so distinct CDR3 sequences, around 20% of them seen only once. Separately, the same data were catalogued under a study of yellow fever vaccine responses in identical twins.

The chain has TRBV28 and TRBJ1-2, with 9 bases matching TRBD1. This receptor was taken from a young woman in good health. The sequenced sample was CD4+ T cells sorted from blood. The CDR3 region has the DNA TGTGCCAGTACCGGGACAGGGTATGGCTACACCTTC. This encodes CASTGTGYGYTF.